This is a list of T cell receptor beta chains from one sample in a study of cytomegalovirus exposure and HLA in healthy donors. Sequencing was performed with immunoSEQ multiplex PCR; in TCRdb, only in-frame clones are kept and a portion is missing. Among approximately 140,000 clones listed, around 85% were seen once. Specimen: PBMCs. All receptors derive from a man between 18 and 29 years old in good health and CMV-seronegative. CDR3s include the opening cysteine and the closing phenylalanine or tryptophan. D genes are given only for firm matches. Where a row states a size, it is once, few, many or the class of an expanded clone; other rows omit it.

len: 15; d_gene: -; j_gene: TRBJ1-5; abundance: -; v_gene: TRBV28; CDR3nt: TGTGCCAGCAGTTTATACAAGTATAGCAATCAGCCCCAGCATTTT; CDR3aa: CASSLYKYSNQPQHF
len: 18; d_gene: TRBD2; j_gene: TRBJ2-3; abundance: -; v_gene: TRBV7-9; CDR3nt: TGTGCCAGCAGCTTGGGACTAGCGGGGGACGGGGTAGGAGATACGCAGTATTTT; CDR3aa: CASSLGLAGDGVGDTQYF
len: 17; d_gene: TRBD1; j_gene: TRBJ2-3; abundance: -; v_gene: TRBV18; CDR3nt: TGTGCCAGCTCACCAGCCCGGGACAGGGAAATGATATATACGCAGTATTTT; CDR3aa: CASSPARDREMIYTQYF
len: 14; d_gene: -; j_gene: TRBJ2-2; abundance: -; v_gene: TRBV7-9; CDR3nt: TGTGCCAGCAGCTGGTCGGGGAACACCGGGGAGCTGTTTTTT; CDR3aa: CASSWSGNTGELFF
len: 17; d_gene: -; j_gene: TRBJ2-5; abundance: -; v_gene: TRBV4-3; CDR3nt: TGCGCCAGCAGCCAAAGTCCCCCACAGGGTTTACAAGAGACCCAGTACTTC; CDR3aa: CASSQSPPQGLQETQYF
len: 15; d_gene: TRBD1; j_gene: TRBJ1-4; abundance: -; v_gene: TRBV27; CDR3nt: TGTGCCAGCAGTCTAAACAGGGGTTCGTTTGAAAAACTGTTTTTT; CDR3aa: CASSLNRGSFEKLFF
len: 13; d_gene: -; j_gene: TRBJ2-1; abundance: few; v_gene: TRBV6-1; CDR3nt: TGTGCCAGCAGCCTCTCCGAGTACAATGAGCAGTTCTTC; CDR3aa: CASSLSEYNEQFF
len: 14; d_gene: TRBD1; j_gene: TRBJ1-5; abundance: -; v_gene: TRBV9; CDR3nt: TGTGCCAGCAGTCCAGGGACAGTAGGCCAGCCCCAGCATTTT; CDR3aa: CASSPGTVGQPQHF
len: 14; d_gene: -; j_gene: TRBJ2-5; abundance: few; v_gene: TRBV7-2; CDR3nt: TGTGCCAGCAGCCCAGGAAGAGGGAGGGAGACCCAGTACTTC; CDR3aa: CASSPGRGRETQYF
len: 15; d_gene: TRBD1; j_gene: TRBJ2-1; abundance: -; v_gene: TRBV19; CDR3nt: TGTGCCAGTAGTGAAAGACAGGGGGAGACGGATGAGCAGTTCTTC; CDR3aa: CASSERQGETDEQFF
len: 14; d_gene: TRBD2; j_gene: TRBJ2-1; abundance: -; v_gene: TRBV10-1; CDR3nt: TGCGCCAGCAATCGGCGGGAGTTATCGCATGAGCAGTTCTTC; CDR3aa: CASNRRELSHEQFF
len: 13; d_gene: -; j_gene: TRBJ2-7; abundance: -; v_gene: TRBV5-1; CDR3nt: TGCGCCAGCAGCTTCGACACCTTCTACGAGCAGTACTTC; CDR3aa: CASSFDTFYEQYF
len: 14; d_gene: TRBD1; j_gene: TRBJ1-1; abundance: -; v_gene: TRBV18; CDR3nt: TGTGCCAGCTCCTGGGACAGCCAGAACACTGAAGCTTTCTTT; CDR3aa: CASSWDSQNTEAFF
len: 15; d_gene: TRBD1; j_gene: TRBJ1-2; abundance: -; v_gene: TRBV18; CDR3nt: TGTGCCAGCTCACCACCGGGACAGGGATTCTATGGCTACACCTTC; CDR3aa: CASSPPGQGFYGYTF
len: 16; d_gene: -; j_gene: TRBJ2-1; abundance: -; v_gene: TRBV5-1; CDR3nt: TGCGCCAGCAGCCTGTCGACCAGGGCGTCCTACAATGAGCAGTTCTTC; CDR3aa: CASSLSTRASYNEQFF
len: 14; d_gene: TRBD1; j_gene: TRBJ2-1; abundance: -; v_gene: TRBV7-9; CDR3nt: TGTGCCAGCAGCCGATGGACAGGGAACAATGAGCAGTTCTTC; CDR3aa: CASSRWTGNNEQFF
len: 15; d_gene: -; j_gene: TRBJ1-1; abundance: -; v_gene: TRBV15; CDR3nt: TGTGCCACCAGCAGAGATAAGGGAGGAAACACTGAAGCTTTCTTT; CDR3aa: CATSRDKGGNTEAFF